This T cell receptor beta chain was recorded in a study of blood T cells in healthy people across ages. Study-level findings and limits: The authors considered diversity estimates from one million T cells to be underestimates.

With a J-beta primer mix and a sample-barcoded 5' primer, a second PCR ran 7 to 11 cycles. Unique molecular identifiers of 12 random nucleotides labeled each cDNA. TCRdb analysed the 5' RACE reads with MiXCR anew, one entry per CDR3 protein. The table has 1.5 million to 1.8 million distinct CDR3 sequences, about 42% seen once; the top ten hold over 3.5%. Worth noting for this clonotype: Antigen specificity is unknown.

The source is a woman between 18 and 30 years old in good health. The sample consisted of blood.

CDR3 in amino acids: CSSLESGYNEQYF. The CDR3 nucleotides are TGCAGCTCCTTAGAGTCAGGGTACAATGAGCAGTACTTC. The genes are TRBV29-1 and TRBJ2-5, with D possibly TRBD1 on 5 matching bases. The V end lost 8 bases, the J end lost 11 bases, and 24 bases lay between the germline ends. This CDR3 is built from 13 residues. Germline CDR1 is SQVTM and CDR2 is ANQGSEA.